Shown below are 6 T cell receptor beta chains from a single sample sequenced in a study of cytomegalovirus exposure and HLA in healthy donors. Sequenced by immunoSEQ multiplex PCR; TCRdb stores in-frame clones only, minus some. The table includes 150,000 to 200,000 clones, 84% detected once. Sequences were obtained from PBMCs. The source is a man under 40 in good health and CMV-seropositive.

The chain links TRBV29-1 to TRBJ2-5; TRBD2 matches at 11 bases. Germline CDR1 SQVTM, CDR2 ANQGSEA. The CDR3 loop spans 13 amino acids. The V gene end was trimmed by 7 bases and the J gene end by 2 bases; junction bases not matched to a gene: 3. The CDR3 loop is CSARTSGQETQYF. Written as DNA, the CDR3 is TGCAGCGCCCGGACTAGCGGGCAAGAGACCCAGTACTTC.

V and J are TRBV11-1 and TRBJ2-7; 12 bases map to TRBD2. The junction had 4 bases not matched to a gene; V was cut back by 7 bases and J by 0 bases. This CDR3 spans 15 amino acids. CDR1 is SGHAT and CDR2 is FQDESV in the germline V gene (reference sequence). The CDR3 DNA reads as TGTGCCAGCACTACACTAGCGGGGGGCTCCTACGAGCAGTACTTC. This sequence encodes CASTTLAGGSYEQYF.

The J gene is TRBJ1-4, the V gene TRBV28; 8 bases map to TRBD1. V lost 7 bases and J lost 5; bases outside the gene matches: 12. The CDR3 runs 16 residues. Germline CDR1 is MDHEN and CDR2 is SYDVKM. The DNA of the CDR3 is TGTGCCAGCACCAATCCTCGGACAGGGCCGAATGAAAAACTGTTTTTT. As protein: CASTNPRTGPNEKLFF.

The chain links TRBV19 to TRBJ2-3; TRBD2 matches 11 bases. CDR1 is LNHDA and CDR2 is SQIVND in the germline V gene (reference sequence). The length of the CDR3 is 19 residues. J gave up 5 bases and V 2 bases, and 15 bases lay outside the gene matches. The CDR3 coding sequence is TGTGCCAGTAGTATATCAACCCTAGCGGGGGGCCACAGGTTAGATACGCAGTATTTT. It yields the protein CASSISTLAGGHRLDTQYF.

This chain's CDR3 is CAIRRLLAGESYEQYF. The CDR3, as DNA: TGTGCCATCAGGAGACTCCTAGCGGGAGAATCCTACGAGCAGTACTTC. The chain employs TRBV10-3 and TRBJ2-7; 10 nucleotides line up with TRBD2. The CDR3 runs to 16 residues. From germline, CDR1 is ENHRY and CDR2 SYGVKD. The V segment lost 6 bases and the J segment 1 base; nucleotides outside the gene matches: 9.

J is TRBJ2-5 and V is TRBV5-6, with 9 bases that match TRBD1. This CDR3 comprises 15 residues. In germline, CDR1 is SGHDT, CDR2 YYEEEE. The ends lost 3 bases at V and 2 bases at J; junction bases unmatched: 5. The CDR3 spells CASSWRTGAQETQYF. CDR3 nucleotides: TGTGCCAGCAGCTGGAGGACAGGGGCACAAGAGACCCAGTACTTC.